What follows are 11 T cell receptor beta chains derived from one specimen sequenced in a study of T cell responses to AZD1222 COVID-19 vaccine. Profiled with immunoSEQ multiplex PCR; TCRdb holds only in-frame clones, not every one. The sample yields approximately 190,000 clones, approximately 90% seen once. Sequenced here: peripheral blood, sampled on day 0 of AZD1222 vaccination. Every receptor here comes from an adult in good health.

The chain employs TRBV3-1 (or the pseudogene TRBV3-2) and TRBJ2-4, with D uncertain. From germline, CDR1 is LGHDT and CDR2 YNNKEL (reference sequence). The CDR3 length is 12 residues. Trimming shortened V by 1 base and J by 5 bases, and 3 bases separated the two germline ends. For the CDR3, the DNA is TGTGCCAGCAGCCAAGCAGAAAACATTCAGTACTTC. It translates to CASSQAENIQYF.

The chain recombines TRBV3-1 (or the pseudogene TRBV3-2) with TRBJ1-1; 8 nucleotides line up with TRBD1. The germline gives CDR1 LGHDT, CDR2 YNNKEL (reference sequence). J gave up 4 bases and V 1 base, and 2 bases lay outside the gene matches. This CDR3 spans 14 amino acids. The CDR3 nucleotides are TGTGCCAGCAGCCAAGCAGGGGGCGGCACTGAAGCTTTCTTT. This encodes CASSQAGGGTEAFF.

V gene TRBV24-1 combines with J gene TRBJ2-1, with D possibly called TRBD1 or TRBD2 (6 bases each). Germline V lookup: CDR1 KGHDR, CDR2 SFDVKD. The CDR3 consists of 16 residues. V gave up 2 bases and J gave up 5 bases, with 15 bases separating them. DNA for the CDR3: TGTGCCACCAGTGATTCTGAGGGGGGTCTGAACAATGAGCAGTTCTTC. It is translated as CATSDSEGGLNNEQFF.

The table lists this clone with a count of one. CDR3 nucleotides: TGTGCCAGCAGCTACATGACAGGGTCCTATGGCTACACCTTC. Protein: CASSYMTGSYGYTF. This rearrangement joins TRBV7-8 to TRBJ1-2; 7 bases align to TRBD1. V was clipped by 4 bases and J by 4 bases; unmatched bases: 6. The CDR3 sequence is 14 residues long. The germline V gene encodes CDR1 SGHVS and CDR2 FQNEAQ.

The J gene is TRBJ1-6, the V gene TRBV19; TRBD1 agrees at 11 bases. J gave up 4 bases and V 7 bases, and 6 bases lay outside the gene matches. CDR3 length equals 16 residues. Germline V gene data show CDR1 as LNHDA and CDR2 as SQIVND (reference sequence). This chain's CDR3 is CASTPGQGGYNSPLHF. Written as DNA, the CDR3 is TGTGCCAGTACCCCGGGACAGGGGGGATATAATTCACCCCTCCACTTT.

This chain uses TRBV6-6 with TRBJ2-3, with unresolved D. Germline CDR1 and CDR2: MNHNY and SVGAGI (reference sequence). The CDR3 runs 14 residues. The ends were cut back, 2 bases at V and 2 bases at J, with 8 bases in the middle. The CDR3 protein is CASSYDLVTDTQYF. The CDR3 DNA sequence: TGTGCCAGCAGTTACGATCTGGTCACAGATACGCAGTATTTT.

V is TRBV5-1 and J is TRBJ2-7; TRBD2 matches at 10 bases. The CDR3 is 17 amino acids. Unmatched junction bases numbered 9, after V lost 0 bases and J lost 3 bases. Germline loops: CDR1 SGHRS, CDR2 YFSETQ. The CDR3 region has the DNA TGCGCCAGCAGCTTGGCGGGTTCTAGCGGGAGTATCTACGAGCAGTACTTC. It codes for CASSLAGSSGSIYEQYF. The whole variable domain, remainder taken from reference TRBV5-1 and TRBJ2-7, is KAGVTQTPRYLIKTRGQQVTLSCSPISGHRSVSWYQQTPGQGLQFLFEYFSETQRNKGNFPGRFSGRQFSNSRSEMNVSTLELGDSALYLCASSLAGSSGSIYEQYFGPGTRLTVT.

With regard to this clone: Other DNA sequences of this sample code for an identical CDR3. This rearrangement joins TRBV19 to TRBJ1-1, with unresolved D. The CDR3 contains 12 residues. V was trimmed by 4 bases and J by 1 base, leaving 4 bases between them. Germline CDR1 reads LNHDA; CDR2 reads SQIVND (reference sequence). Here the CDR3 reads CASSTGNTEAFF. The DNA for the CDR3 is TGTGCCAGTAGTACTGGGAACACTGAAGCTTTCTTT.

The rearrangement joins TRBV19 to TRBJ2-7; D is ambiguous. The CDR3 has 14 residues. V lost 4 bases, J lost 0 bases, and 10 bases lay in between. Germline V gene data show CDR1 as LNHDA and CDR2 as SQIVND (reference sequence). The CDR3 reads CASSKTQSSYEQYF. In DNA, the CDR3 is TGTGCCAGTAGTAAGACCCAGAGCTCCTACGAGCAGTACTTC.

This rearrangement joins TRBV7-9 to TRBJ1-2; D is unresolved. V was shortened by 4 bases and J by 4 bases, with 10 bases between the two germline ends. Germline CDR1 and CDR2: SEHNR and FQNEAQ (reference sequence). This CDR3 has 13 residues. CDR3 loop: CASSSAGTYGYTF. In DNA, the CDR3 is TGTGCCAGCAGCTCTGCCGGTACCTATGGCTACACCTTC.

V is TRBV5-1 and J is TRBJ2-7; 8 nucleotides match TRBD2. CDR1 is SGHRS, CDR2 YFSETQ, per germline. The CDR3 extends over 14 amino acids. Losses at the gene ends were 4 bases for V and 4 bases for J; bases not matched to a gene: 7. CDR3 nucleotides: TGCGCCAGCAGCGCCGGGACTAGTGTATACGAGCAGTACTTC. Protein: CASSAGTSVYEQYF.